Listed here are 27 T cell receptor beta chains from one sample, sequenced in a study of regulatory T cells in long-lasting Graves disease. This sample's time point: newly diagnosed GD, antithyroid drugs for less than 3 months. PBMC RNA served as the TCR library source. HTBI primers from iRepertoire and Arm-PCR of CDR3 regions yielded the TCR beta libraries. TCRdb passed the multiplex PCR reads through MiXCR, listing each CDR3 protein once. The table shows about 220,000 distinct CDR3 sequences, with 18% occurring only once. Source: peripheral blood mononuclear cells (PBMCs), taken at new diagnosis, from a patient treated with antithyroid drugs. These receptors all stem from a female donor with Graves disease.

As concerns this clonotype: No conserved phenylalanine or tryptophan is present at the end of the CDR3, so a read error is the likely explanation. The rearrangement uses TRBV30 and TRBJ2-7, with TRBD1 as a possible D gene (6 bases). The V and J ends lost 3 bases and 1 base respectively, with 25 bases between them. The CDR3 sequence is 18 residues long. In germline, CDR1 is GTSNPN, CDR2 SVGIG (reference sequence). The CDR3 reads CAWSGMSGAAARSYEQYL. DNA for the CDR3: TGTGCCTGGAGCGGGATGTCAGGGGCCGCCGCCAGGTCCTACGAGCAGTACCTC.

This clonotype was detected many times. J is TRBJ2-1 and V is TRBV2; TRBD2 matches 9 bases. The CDR3 covers 15 residues. With 6 bases clipped from V and 6 bases from J, the junction kept 9 bases outside the gene matches. CDR1 and CDR2 from the germline V gene are SNHLY and FYNNEI. This CDR3 is CASRPGLARLNEQFF. CDR3 in DNA: TGTGCCAGCAGACCGGGACTAGCTCGGCTCAATGAGCAGTTCTTC.

There are many counts of this clonotype. The V and J genes are TRBV3-1 and TRBJ1-1; possible D gene TRBD1, 5 bases. Trimming took off 4 bases at V and 4 bases at J, with 13 bases between the two ends. CDR3 length equals 14 residues. Germline CDR1 and CDR2: LGHDT and YNNKEL (reference sequence). CDR3 loop: CASSRRGDGTEAFF. DNA of the CDR3: TGTGCCAGCAGCCGGCGAGGGGACGGCACTGAAGCTTTCTTT.

This clonotype appeared many times. The gene calls are TRBV7-2 and TRBJ2-7, with D perhaps being TRBD1 or TRBD2 (5 bases each). Germline V gene sequence: CDR1 SGHTA, CDR2 FQGNSA. The CDR3 runs 17 residues. The germline V and J ends were trimmed by 3 bases and 6 bases, with 24 bases remaining between them. CDR3 sequence (DNA): TGTGCCAGCAGCTTCCCTTCCGGGACCCTCGTTTCGGGCGAGCAGTACTTC. This translates into CASSFPSGTLVSGEQYF.

This clonotype occurred a few times. With a much larger clone just one base away, this may be a read error. The chain uses TRBV3-1 and TRBJ2-2, with D perhaps assigned TRBD1 or TRBD2 (5 bases each). The CDR3 is 15 residues long. Germline CDR1 reads LGHDT; CDR2 reads YNNKEL (reference sequence). The CDR3 sequence is CASRPDWPDTGELLF. DNA for the CDR3: TGTGCCAGCAGACCAGACTGGCCGGACACCGGGGAGCTGCTTTTT.

This clonotype was recorded many times. V is TRBV13 and J is TRBJ2-7; 8 bases fit TRBD2. Germline CDR1 PRHDT, CDR2 FYEKMQ (reference sequence). V dropped 9 bases and J dropped 4; count of bases not matched to a gene: 11. This CDR3 spans 14 amino acids. CDR3 residues: CASQVTSGNYEQYF. The CDR3 region has the DNA TGTGCCAGTCAGGTTACTAGCGGCAATTACGAGCAGTACTTC.

This clonotype was seen ten or more times. V usage is TRBV28 and J usage is TRBJ1-1; D ambiguous. The V and J ends lost 7 bases and 1 base respectively, with 13 bases between them. The CDR3 spans 14 residues. Germline CDR1 and CDR2: MDHEN and SYDVKM. The CDR3, as DNA: TGTGCCAGCAAAGATCAAAACCCGAACACTGAAGCTTTCTTT. It is translated as CASKDQNPNTEAFF.

In its sample, this clonotype was seen many times. J is TRBJ1-1 and V is TRBV30, with D hard to call. The CDR3 covers 13 residues. Trimming cost V 3 bases and J 1 base, with 9 bases left between them. Germline CDR1 is GTSNPN and CDR2 is SVGIG (reference sequence). CDR3 bases: TGTGCCTGGAGCAGGACGGGGAACACTGAAGCTTTCTTT. This sequence encodes CAWSRTGNTEAFF.

As regards this clonotype: A much larger clone lies a single base off, so this may be a read error. This chain joins TRBV12-3 or TRBV12-4 and TRBJ1-1; weak D call: TRBD1 (5 bases). This CDR3 has 14 residues. This chain's CDR3 is CVSISGILNTEAFF. The CDR3 DNA follows: TGTGTCAGCATCTCAGGGATTCTAAACACTGAAGCTTTCTTT.

Many counts were recorded for this clonotype. The rearrangement links TRBV19 to TRBJ2-1; 11 nucleotides line up with TRBD2. V lost 6 bases and J lost 5; bases outside the gene matches: 3. The V gene's germline CDR1 is LNHDA and CDR2 SQIVND (reference sequence). This CDR3 contains 14 residues. CDR3 bases: TGTGCCAGTAGGGGGACTAGCGGAAACAATGAGCAGTTCTTC. It codes for CASRGTSGNNEQFF.

This clonotype was picked up many times. The CDR3 loop reads CSADRDRGYEQYF. CDR3 in DNA: TGCAGTGCCGACCGGGACAGGGGCTACGAGCAGTACTTC. The chain is built from TRBV20-1 and TRBJ2-7, with TRBD1 matching over 10 bases. The CDR3 extends over 13 amino acids. Unmatched junction bases numbered 5, after V lost 6 bases and J lost 3 bases. The V gene's germline CDR1 is DFQATT and CDR2 SNEGSKA (reference sequence).

The sample holds one count of this clonotype. The V call is TRBV12-3 or TRBV12-4, the J call TRBJ2-1; 8 positions match TRBD2. The CDR3 is made up of 14 amino acids. V shed 9 bases, J shed 4 bases, and the junction held 8 bases outside the gene matches. The CDR3 protein is CARSLAGSYNEQFF. DNA of the CDR3: TGTGCCAGGTCGTTAGCGGGGAGTTACAATGAGCAGTTCTTC.

As concerns this clonotype: A far larger clone is off by one base, so a read error is likely. The chain uses TRBV9 and TRBJ2-1; 12 bases match TRBD2. Losses at the gene ends were 4 bases for V and 9 bases for J; bases not matched to a gene: 5. The CDR3 contains 14 residues. Germline V gene data show CDR1 as SGDLS and CDR2 as YYNGEE. CDR3 sequence: CASSRSSGRAEQFF. The CDR3 nucleotides are TGTGCCAGCAGCCGGTCTAGCGGGAGGGCTGAGCAGTTCTTC.

This clonotype was detected many times. The genes are TRBV28 and TRBJ2-1; 14 nucleotides match TRBD2. CDR3 length: 17 residues. The trim removed 1 base at V and 8 bases at J, leaving 7 bases unmatched. Germline CDR1 reads MDHEN; CDR2 reads SYDVKM. DNA for the CDR3: TGTGCCAGCAGTTTATCCCAAGGACTAGCGGGAGGCGATGAGCAGTTCTTC. Translation: CASSLSQGLAGGDEQFF.

This clonotype was seen a few times. This rearrangement joins TRBV10-1 to TRBJ2-1; D gene unclear. CDR3 length equals 13 residues. CDR1 is WNHNN, CDR2 SYGVQD, per germline (reference sequence). The V gene lost 5 bases and the J gene lost 9 bases, with 14 bases spanning the gap. CDR3 sequence: CASSSKSGSEQFF. CDR3 nucleotide sequence: TGCGCCAGCAGTTCCAAATCGGGTTCTGAGCAGTTCTTC.

Comments on this clonotype: No DNA is shown, since the ends of the CDR3 on it are uncertain; the CDR3 is the one TCRdb lists. This rearrangement joins TRBV7-2 to TRBJ2-7; no check of the table's D call, TRBD2, against the DNA was made. The CDR3 sequence runs 19 residues, both termini included. The germline gives CDR1 SGHTA, CDR2 FQGNSA. The CDR3 spells CASSFYICSATGLVYEQYF.

Many counts were recorded for this clonotype. This chain joins TRBV2 and TRBJ2-2, with TRBD2 matching over 8 bases. CDR1 is SNHLY and CDR2 is FYNNEI in the germline V gene. The CDR3 has 16 amino acids. V was clipped by 2 bases and J by 6 bases; unmatched bases: 8. CDR3 bases: TGTGCCAGCAGTGAAACACCGGGGGGACTAGCCGGGGAGCTGTTTTTT. Its translation is CASSETPGGLAGELFF.

About this clonotype itself: A read error is possible here, since a much larger clone lies one base away. The rearrangement joins TRBV7-8 to TRBJ1-3, with 7 positions matching TRBD1. Germline V gene sequence: CDR1 SGHVS, CDR2 FQNEAQ. The CDR3 sequence is 16 residues long. The CDR3 loop is CAGSLGPQGSGNTIYF. The CDR3 DNA sequence: TGTGCCGGCAGCTTAGGGCCACAGGGGTCCGGAAACACCATATATTTT.

This clonotype was counted at least ten times. This rearrangement joins TRBV4-3 to TRBJ1-2; a weak D match, TRBD1 (5 bases). Germline V gene lookup returns CDR1 LGHNA and CDR2 YSLEER. Trimming cost V 0 bases and J 4 bases, with 12 bases left between them. The CDR3 loop spans 15 amino acids. The CDR3 sequence is CASSQEGGRAYGYTF. Written as DNA, the CDR3 is TGCGCCAGCAGCCAAGAGGGTGGCAGGGCCTATGGCTACACCTTC.

This clonotype has a count of ten or more. This sequence joins TRBV11-3 and TRBJ1-1; the match to TRBD1 covers 7 bases. With 6 bases clipped from V and 1 base from J, the junction kept 11 bases outside the gene matches. Germline CDR1 is SGHNT and CDR2 is YENEEA. The CDR3 is 16 residues long. This CDR3 reads CASSFWTGWGNTEAFF. The CDR3 DNA reads as TGTGCCAGCAGTTTCTGGACAGGCTGGGGGAACACTGAAGCTTTCTTT.

The table lists this clonotype with many counts. The junction differs from germline at one of its ends, possibly a read error. CDR3 DNA: TGTGCCAGCAGCCTAGCGGAACAAGAGACCCAGTACTTC. Protein product: CASSLAEQETQYF. The rearrangement links TRBV7-2 to TRBJ2-5; TRBD2 agrees at 7 bases. The germline CDR1 and CDR2 sequences are SGHTA and FQGNSA. The CDR3 length is 13 residues.

This clonotype showed up just a few times. A much larger clonotype is one base distant, so this may be a read error. The chain's CDR3 is CAIRAEADNEQFF. The CDR3 DNA reads TGTGCCATCAGGGCCGAGGCGGACAATGAGCAGTTCTTC. The chain employs TRBV10-3 and TRBJ2-1; D remains ambiguous. The CDR3 length is 13 residues. V was trimmed by 6 bases and J by 5 bases, leaving 11 bases between them. In germline, CDR1 is ENHRY, CDR2 SYGVKD.

This clonotype came up many times. The chain has TRBV12-3 or TRBV12-4 and TRBJ1-4, with D unresolved. The V end was cut by 8 bases, the J end by 1 base, with 8 bases between. The CDR3 is made up of 13 amino acids. The CDR3 nucleotides are TGTGCCAGCTGGGGTCAAACTAATGAAAAACTGTTTTTT. Its protein is CASWGQTNEKLFF.

This clonotype was detected ten times or more. The rearrangement uses TRBV11-3 and TRBJ2-7; 8 bases are shared with TRBD2. Germline lookup yields CDR1 SGHNT and CDR2 YENEEA. Germline trimming cut 3 bases from V and 4 bases from J; bases unmatched to any gene: 8. This CDR3 contains 15 residues. The CDR3 DNA sequence: TGTGCCAGCAGCTTCAGGAGCGGGAGTTGGTACGAGCAGTACTTC. This gives the protein CASSFRSGSWYEQYF.

This clonotype has at least ten counts. This chain joins TRBV4-3 and TRBJ1-5; possibly TRBD1 for D (5 bases). Per germline, CDR1 LGHNA and CDR2 YSLEER. The CDR3 runs to 16 residues. Trimming took off 0 bases at V and 2 bases at J, with 11 bases between the two ends. The CDR3 sequence is CASSQDSGKGNQPQHF. CDR3 DNA sequence: TGCGCCAGCAGCCAAGATTCAGGGAAAGGCAATCAGCCCCAGCATTTT.

The chain is built from TRBV7-8 and TRBJ2-3, with D perhaps matching TRBD1 (5 bases). The DNA end favors TRBJ1-5, so the J call may be wrong. The CDR3 has 15 amino acids. Germline V gives CDR1 SGHVS, CDR2 FQNEAQ. This CDR3 is CASSWWLEGSDTQHF. CDR3 nucleotide sequence: TGTGCCAGCAGCTGGTGGCTAGAGGGGTCAGATACGCAGCATTTT.

The V call is TRBV7-9, the J call TRBJ2-5, with TRBD1 matching 8 bases. The trim removed 5 bases at V and 6 bases at J, leaving 8 bases unmatched. Per the germline V gene, CDR1 is SEHNR and CDR2 is FQNEAQ (reference sequence). The CDR3 totals 14 residues. The CDR3 loop reads CASSTDRGKKTQYF. CDR3 sequence (DNA): TGTGCCAGCAGCACAGACAGGGGTAAGAAGACCCAGTACTTC.